These 27 T cell receptor beta chains were all obtained from the same sample, sequenced in a study of T cell responses to AZD1222 COVID-19 vaccine (dated by TCRdb to the early 2020s). The time point tag for this specimen amounts to: baseline before first vaccination. Receptors were amplified or captured by the immunoSEQ multiplex PCR assay. Sourced from immuneACCESS, this table was stored by TCRdb with only in-frame sequences that have V and J called. A share of the clones is absent; for the studies checked, an unresolved V gene accounts for under half, and the remainder has no known explanation. The sample profile shows more than 150,000 clones; around 90% of them were found once. Clones ranked in the top ten supply 0.49% of the sample. Sequencing used peripheral blood, obtained on day 0 of AZD1222 vaccination. The source is an adult in good health.

This sequence joins TRBV5-6 and TRBJ1-5, with no clear D. The CDR3 is made up of 15 amino acids. Germline V lookup: CDR1 SGHDT, CDR2 YYEEEE. Trimming pared 3 bases from V and 3 bases from J, leaving 13 bases between. CDR3 bases: TGTGCCAGCAGCTCCTTCTCAAGAAACAATCAGCCCCAGCATTTT. This sequence encodes CASSSFSRNNQPQHF.

This clone showed up just a few times. The V gene is TRBV19, the J gene TRBJ1-2; D unresolved. V was clipped by 4 bases and J by 6 bases, with 15 bases between them. The CDR3 runs to 14 residues. Germline CDR1 LNHDA, CDR2 SQIVND (reference sequence). The CDR3 spells CASSTGGLTDGYTF. DNA of the CDR3: TGTGCCAGTAGTACCGGTGGACTAACGGATGGCTACACCTTC.

This clone was found a few times. Other DNA sequences in the same sample also yield this CDR3. The V gene is TRBV19, the J gene TRBJ1-5, with D uncertain. CDR1 is LNHDA, CDR2 SQIVND, per germline (reference sequence). Trimming cost V 1 base and J 5 bases, with 3 bases left between them. This CDR3 comprises 12 residues. The CDR3 region has the DNA TGTGCCAGTAGTATAGGAGATCAGCCCCAGCATTTT. It encodes CASSIGDQPQHF. Looking up the rest from reference TRBV19 and TRBJ1-5 gives the full variable domain: DGGITQSPKYLFRKEGQNVTLSCEQNLNHDAMYWYRQDPGQGLRLIYYSQIVNDFQKGDIAEGYSVSREKKESFPLTVTSAQKNPTAFYLCASSIGDQPQHFGDGTRLSIL.

The table lists this clone with a few counts. The CDR3 nucleotides read TGTGCCAGTATGTTAAGCGGGAGATTGAATGAGCAGTTCTTC. Translation: CASMLSGRLNEQFF. The gene calls are TRBV19 and TRBJ2-1; the match to TRBD2 covers 8 bases. The CDR3 runs to 14 residues. V lost 7 bases, J lost 7 bases, and 9 bases stayed unmatched. Germline CDR1 reads LNHDA; CDR2 reads SQIVND (reference sequence).

This chain connects TRBV27 to TRBJ2-1; TRBD2 aligns across 11 bases. The V gene's germline CDR1 is MNHEY and CDR2 SMNVEV (reference sequence). CDR3 length equals 15 residues. Trimming at V came to 5 bases and at J to 7 bases, leaving 7 bases not matched to a gene. The CDR3 nucleotides are TGTGCCAGCAGTCCACTAGCGGGAGATAGAAATGAGCAGTTCTTC. This translates into CASSPLAGDRNEQFF.

The gene calls are TRBV28 and TRBJ2-5, with a possible D match to TRBD1 (6 bases). The CDR3 totals 12 residues. Germline V gene lookup returns CDR1 MDHEN and CDR2 SYDVKM. V was pared by 5 bases and J by 5 bases, with 9 bases between. DNA for the CDR3: TGTGCCAGCAGTCGGACAGTTGAGACCCAGTACTTC. This gives the protein CASSRTVETQYF.

In regard to this clone: This CDR3 is also generated by other DNA sequences in the sample. The CDR3 spells CASSLDRATNEKLFF. The CDR3 DNA reads as TGTGCCAGCAGCTTGGACAGGGCAACTAATGAAAAACTGTTTTTT. The rearrangement joins TRBV11-2 to TRBJ1-4, with 8 bases aligning to TRBD1. V was clipped by 3 bases and J by 0 bases; unmatched bases: 0. The germline CDR1 and CDR2 sequences are SGHAT and FQNNGV. The CDR3 consists of 15 residues. The whole variable domain, filled in from reference TRBV11-2 and TRBJ1-4, reads EAGVAQSPRYKIIEKRQSVAFWCNPISGHATLYWYQQILGQGPKLLIQFQNNGVVDDSQLPKDRFSAERLKGVDSTLKIQPAKLEDSAVYLCASSLDRATNEKLFFGSGTQLSVL.

The V and J genes are TRBV3-1 (or the pseudogene TRBV3-2) and TRBJ1-1; 7 bases map to TRBD1. CDR1 is LGHDT and CDR2 is YNNKEL in the germline V gene (reference sequence). This CDR3 has 17 residues. V was clipped by 5 bases and J by 1 base; unmatched bases: 13. In DNA, the CDR3 is TGTGCCAGCAGCTCAGATAGACAGGGAAAAGGGAACACTGAAGCTTTCTTT. Translation: CASSSDRQGKGNTEAFF.

This sequence joins TRBV5-8 and TRBJ1-1; D gene uncertain. Germline V lookup: CDR1 SGHTS, CDR2 YDEGEE. The CDR3 covers 12 residues. Trimming left V 4 bases short and J 8 bases short, with 12 bases between. CDR3: CASSHTSTEAFF. The CDR3, as DNA: TGTGCCAGCAGCCACACCTCTACCGAAGCTTTCTTT.

The gene calls are TRBV19 and TRBJ1-5, with 8 nucleotides matching TRBD1. Germline-derived CDR1 and CDR2 are LNHDA and SQIVND (reference sequence). The CDR3 has 16 residues. V was pared by 6 bases and J by 0 bases, with 7 bases of the junction left unmatched. The CDR3 region has the DNA TGTGCCAGTAGCCATCGACAGGGGAATAGCAATCAGCCCCAGCATTTT. Its translation is CASSHRQGNSNQPQHF.

The J gene is TRBJ2-2, the V gene TRBV6-5; a possible D gene is TRBD1 (6 bases). CDR3 length: 15 amino acids. The V end lost 10 bases, the J end lost 4 bases, and 19 bases lay between the germline ends. In germline, CDR1 is MNHEY, CDR2 SVGAGI. CDR3 DNA sequence: TGTGCCACCACCTGGGGGCAGGGCATCACCGGGGAGCTGTTTTTT. Residues: CATTWGQGITGELFF.

The chain uses TRBV28 and TRBJ2-2; 7 bases map to TRBD2. The CDR3 totals 16 residues. V lost 6 bases to trimming and J lost 5 bases; unmatched junction nucleotides: 12. Germline CDR1 reads MDHEN; CDR2 reads SYDVKM. CDR3 protein: CASSTAGEGRTGELFF. CDR3 bases: TGTGCCAGCAGCACGGCGGGGGAGGGGAGAACCGGGGAGCTGTTTTTT.

J is TRBJ2-7 and V is TRBV9, with 9 bases aligning to TRBD1. The CDR3 covers 15 residues. Trimming took 3 bases from V and 2 from J; bases not matched to a gene: 6. Germline V gene lookup returns CDR1 SGDLS and CDR2 YYNGEE. The CDR3 here is CASSGGQGLTYEQYF. DNA of the CDR3: TGTGCCAGCAGCGGCGGACAGGGGCTAACCTACGAGCAGTACTTC.

The chain combines TRBV6-5 with TRBJ2-3; no reliable D call. Germline assignment: CDR1 MNHEY and CDR2 SVGAGI. This CDR3 comprises 14 residues. V shed 7 bases and J shed 0 bases, with 11 bases lying between them. The CDR3 reads CASTPTSSTDTQYF. In nucleotides, the CDR3 is TGTGCCAGCACCCCTACCTCTAGCACAGATACGCAGTATTTT.

This clone came up a few times. The V call is TRBV28, the J call TRBJ2-3, with TRBD2 matching 7 bases. Germline CDR1 is MDHEN and CDR2 is SYDVKM. CDR3 size: 16 residues. V lost 6 bases, J lost 5 bases, and 14 bases stayed unmatched. The CDR3 DNA reads TGTGCCAGCAGCCCTCCGGCGGGGGTGGGTAGAGATACGCAGTATTTT. This sequence encodes CASSPPAGVGRDTQYF.

The chain joins TRBV3-1 (or the pseudogene TRBV3-2) to TRBJ2-2; possible D gene TRBD1, 7 bases. Germline values: CDR1 LGHDT, CDR2 YNNKEL (reference sequence). The CDR3 runs 13 residues. The V and J ends lost 11 bases and 4 bases respectively, with 14 bases between them. The CDR3 region is CAAGTEFTGELFF. DNA for the CDR3: TGTGCCGCGGGGACAGAGTTCACCGGGGAGCTGTTTTTT.

The rearrangement links TRBV5-8 to TRBJ2-5; tentative D call: TRBD2 (8 bases). Germline V CDR1 and CDR2: SGHTS, YDEGEE. This CDR3 is built from 15 residues. Between the trimmed V and J ends, which lost 0 bases and 5 bases, there was a span of 14 bases. CDR3 in DNA: TGTGCCAGCAGCTTGGCGGGACTAGGGGGCGAGACCCAGTACTTC. Translated, it gives CASSLAGLGGETQYF.

Only one count was recorded for this clone. The chain employs TRBV19 and TRBJ2-1; the match to TRBD1 covers 9 bases. The V and J ends lost 0 bases and 1 base, in that order; junction bases with no gene match: 4. This CDR3 contains 17 residues. Germline CDR1 and CDR2: LNHDA and SQIVND (reference sequence). This CDR3 is CASSIDSGTGSYNEQFF. CDR3 sequence (DNA): TGTGCCAGTAGTATAGATTCCGGGACAGGGTCCTACAATGAGCAGTTCTTC.

The chain carries TRBV7-9 and TRBJ1-2; 7 nucleotides line up with TRBD1. With V trimmed by 1 base and J by 4 bases, 6 bases remained unmatched. Germline CDR1 is SEHNR and CDR2 is FQNEAQ (reference sequence). The CDR3 runs 15 residues. The CDR3 DNA reads TGTGCCAGCAGCTTAGGACAGGGTCTCCCCTATGGCTACACCTTC. Protein sequence: CASSLGQGLPYGYTF.

CDR3 bases: TGTGCCAGCAGTCCCCGGACAGTGGGGTTCGATGAGCAGTTCTTC. Translation: CASSPRTVGFDEQFF. This rearrangement joins TRBV6-2 or TRBV6-3 to TRBJ2-1; D is perhaps TRBD1 (6 bases). The CDR3 runs to 15 residues. V dropped 5 bases and J dropped 8 bases, with 19 bases sitting between them. The germline CDR1 and CDR2 sequences are MNHEY and SVGEGT.

This chain uses TRBV19 with TRBJ2-3; 7 positions agree with TRBD2. The length of the CDR3 is 15 residues. The V segment lost 3 bases and the J segment 4 bases; nucleotides outside the gene matches: 7. Looked up from germline, CDR1 is LNHDA and CDR2 is SQIVND (reference sequence). CDR3 loop: CASSMGGRLADTQYF. CDR3 nucleotides: TGTGCCAGTAGTATGGGAGGGAGGCTGGCAGATACGCAGTATTTT.

CDR3 coding DNA: TGTGCCAGCAGCCAGTCCCGAGGGATGGTCGAGCAGTACTTC. Translating gives CASSQSRGMVEQYF. The chain employs TRBV14 and TRBJ2-7; TRBD2 is a possible D gene (5 bases). Between the trimmed V and J ends, which lost 3 bases and 6 bases, there was a span of 15 bases. CDR1 SGHDN and CDR2 FVKESK come from the germline V gene. The CDR3 length is 14 residues.

This clone was seen more than once but under ten times. The chain joins TRBV3-1 (or the pseudogene TRBV3-2) to TRBJ1-5; 9 bases are shared with TRBD1. The CDR3 totals 15 residues. V dropped 1 base and J dropped 9; count of bases not matched to a gene: 7. The germline gives CDR1 LGHDT, CDR2 YNNKEL (reference sequence). DNA for the CDR3: TGTGCCAGCAGCCAAGTGGGGCGGGACAGGGTGCCCCAGCATTTT. Amino acids: CASSQVGRDRVPQHF.

The gene calls are TRBV6-5 and TRBJ2-3; weak D call: TRBD1 (6 bases). This CDR3 is built from 13 residues. V lost 7 bases and J 4 bases, leaving 12 bases between the germline ends. Germline V lookup: CDR1 MNHEY, CDR2 SVGAGI. CDR3 sequence reads: CASILRQADTQYF. CDR3 sequence (DNA): TGTGCCAGCATCCTTAGACAGGCAGATACGCAGTATTTT.

The chain has TRBV6-4 and TRBJ1-1; D is possibly TRBD1 (6 bases). Germline V gives CDR1 MRHNA, CDR2 SNTAGT. V shed 0 bases and J shed 3 bases, with 11 bases lying between them. The length of the CDR3 is 15 residues. CDR3 protein: CASSDSGAGDTEAFF. The CDR3 DNA sequence: TGTGCCAGCAGTGACTCCGGGGCAGGGGACACTGAAGCTTTCTTT.

The J gene is TRBJ2-7, the V gene TRBV5-5; 8 positions agree with TRBD1. The CDR3 runs to 12 residues. With 3 bases clipped from V and 4 bases from J, the junction kept 0 bases outside the gene matches. Per the germline V gene, CDR1 is SGHKS and CDR2 is YYEKEE (reference sequence). The CDR3, as DNA: TGTGCCAGCAGCTGGACAGGGTACGAGCAGTACTTC. Translating gives CASSWTGYEQYF.

V and J are TRBV19 and TRBJ2-7; 8 positions agree with TRBD1. Per the germline V gene, CDR1 is LNHDA and CDR2 is SQIVND (reference sequence). The CDR3 has 16 amino acids. The J segment lost 0 bases and the V segment lost 6 bases, leaving 10 bases of the junction unmatched. The CDR3 DNA follows: TGTGCCAGTAGCACGTCCGGGACAGGTAACTCCTACGAGCAGTACTTC. Protein: CASSTSGTGNSYEQYF.